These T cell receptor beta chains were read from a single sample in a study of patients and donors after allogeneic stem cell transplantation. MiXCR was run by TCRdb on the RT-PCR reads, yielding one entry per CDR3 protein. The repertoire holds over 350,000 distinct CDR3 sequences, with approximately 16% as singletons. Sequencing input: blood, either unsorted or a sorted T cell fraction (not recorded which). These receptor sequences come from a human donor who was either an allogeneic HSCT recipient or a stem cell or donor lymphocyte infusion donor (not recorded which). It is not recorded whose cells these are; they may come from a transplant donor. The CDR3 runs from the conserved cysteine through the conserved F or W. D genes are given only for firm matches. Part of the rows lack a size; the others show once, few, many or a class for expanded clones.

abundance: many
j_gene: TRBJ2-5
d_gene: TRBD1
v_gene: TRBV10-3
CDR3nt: TGTGCCGCCTGCAGGGGGATGAGGGAGACCCAGTACTTC
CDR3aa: CAACRGMRETQYF

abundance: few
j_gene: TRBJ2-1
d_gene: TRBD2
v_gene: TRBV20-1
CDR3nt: TGCAGTGCAGAAGGACGGAGCGGGGGTTTGAATGAGCAGTTCTTC
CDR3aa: CSAEGRSGGLNEQFF

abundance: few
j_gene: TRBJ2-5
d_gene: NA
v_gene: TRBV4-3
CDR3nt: TGCGCCAGCAGCCAAGTATTCAGGGCCCAAGAGACCCAGTACTTC
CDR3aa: CASSQVFRAQETQYF

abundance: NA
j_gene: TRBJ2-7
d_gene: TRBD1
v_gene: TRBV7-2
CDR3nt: TGTGCCAGCAGCCGTACCGGGACAGGGAGCTCCTACGAGCAGTACTTC
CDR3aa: CASSRTGTGSSYEQYF

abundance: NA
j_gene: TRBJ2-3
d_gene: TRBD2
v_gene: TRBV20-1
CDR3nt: TGCAGTGCTAGAGGTCGGCTAGCGGTTAGCACAGATACGCAGTTTTTT
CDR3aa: CSARGRLAVSTDTQFF

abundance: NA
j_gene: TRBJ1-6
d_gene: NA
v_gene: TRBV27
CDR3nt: TGTGCCAGCAGGCCCAGGGTGTCCTATAATTCACCCCTCCACTTT
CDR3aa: CASRPRVSYNSPLHF

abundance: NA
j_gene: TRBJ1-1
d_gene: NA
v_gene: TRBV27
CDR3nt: TGTGCCTCTAGGGTGGGATGGGGCACTGAAGCTTTCTTT
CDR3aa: CASRVGWGTEAFF

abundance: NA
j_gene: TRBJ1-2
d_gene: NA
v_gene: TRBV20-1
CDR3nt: TGCAGTGCGCCCCTTGACAGTAACTATGGCTACACCTTC
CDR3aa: CSAPLDSNYGYTF

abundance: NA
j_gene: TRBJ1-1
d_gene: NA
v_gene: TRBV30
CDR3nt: TGTGCCTGGAGTGGGGGGGGTACTGAAGCTTTCTTT
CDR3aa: CAWSGGGTEAFF

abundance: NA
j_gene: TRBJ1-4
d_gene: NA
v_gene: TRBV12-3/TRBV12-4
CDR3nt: TGTGCCAGCAGTTTAGTGGCCGTCGGGATATACGAAAAACTGTTTTTT
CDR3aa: CASSLVAVGIYEKLFF

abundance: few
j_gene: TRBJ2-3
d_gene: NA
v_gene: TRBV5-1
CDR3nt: TGCGCCAGCAGGAATCGGGGGTCCGGCGATACGCAGTATTTT
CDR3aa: CASRNRGSGDTQYF

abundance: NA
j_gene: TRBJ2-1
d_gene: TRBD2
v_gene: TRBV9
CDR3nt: TGTGCCAGCAGCGTAGCGATCTCGACTAGCGGGAACTACAATGAGCAGTTCTTC
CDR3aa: CASSVAISTSGNYNEQFF

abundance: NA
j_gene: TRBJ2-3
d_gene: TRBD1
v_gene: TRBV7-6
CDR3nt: TGTGCCAGCAGCTTAGGACAGGGGCTAAGGGGCACAGATACGCAGTATTTT
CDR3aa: CASSLGQGLRGTDTQYF

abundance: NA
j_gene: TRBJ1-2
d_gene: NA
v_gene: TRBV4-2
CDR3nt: TGTGCCAGCAGCCAAGGGGCAGACTATGGCTACACCTTC
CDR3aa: CASSQGADYGYTF

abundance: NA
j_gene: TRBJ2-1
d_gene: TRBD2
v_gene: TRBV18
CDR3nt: TGTGCCAGCTCACCAGAAAGCGGGGGGCGAGACAATGAGCAGTTCTTC
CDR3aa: CASSPESGGRDNEQFF

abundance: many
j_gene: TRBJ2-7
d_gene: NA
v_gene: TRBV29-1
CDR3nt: TGCAGCGTGGCGGACCCCCAGTACGAGCAGTACTTC
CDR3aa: CSVADPQYEQYF

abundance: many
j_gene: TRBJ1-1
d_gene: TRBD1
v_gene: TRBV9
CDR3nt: TGTGCCAGCAGCGTAGGGACAGGGAAAAACACTGAAGCTTTCTTT
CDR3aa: CASSVGTGKNTEAFF

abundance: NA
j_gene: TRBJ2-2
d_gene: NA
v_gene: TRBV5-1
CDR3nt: TGCGCCAGCAGCTTCCGGGACTCGAACACCGGGGAGATGTTTTTT
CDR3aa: CASSFRDSNTGEMFF

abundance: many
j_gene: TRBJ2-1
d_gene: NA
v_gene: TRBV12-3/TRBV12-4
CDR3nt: TGTGCCAGCAGTCTTCGAGAGAGGAATGAGCAGTTCTTC
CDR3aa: CASSLRERNEQFF

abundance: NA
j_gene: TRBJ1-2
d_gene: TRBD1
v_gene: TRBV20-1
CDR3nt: TGCAGTGCTAGAGATTGGGGACAGGGTCGAATCTATGGCTACACCTTC
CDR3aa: CSARDWGQGRIYGYTF

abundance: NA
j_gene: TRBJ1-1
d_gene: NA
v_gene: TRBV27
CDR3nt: TGTGCCAGCATACGGGGTTTCGGACACACTGAAGCTTTCTTT
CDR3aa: CASIRGFGHTEAFF

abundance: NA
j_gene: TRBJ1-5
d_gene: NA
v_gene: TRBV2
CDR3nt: TGTGCCAGCTCCATTGACAGATTTTATCAGCCCCAGCTTTTT
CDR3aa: CASSIDRFYQPQLF

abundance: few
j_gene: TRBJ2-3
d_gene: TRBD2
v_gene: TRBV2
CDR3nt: TGTGCCAGCACCCTAGCGGGGGGACTTAGGACAGATACGCAGTATTTT
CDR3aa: CASTLAGGLRTDTQYF

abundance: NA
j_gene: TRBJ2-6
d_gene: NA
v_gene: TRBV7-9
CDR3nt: TGTGCCAGCAGCTTAGTTCCAGGGTTCATGCGGGCCAACGTCCTGACTTTC
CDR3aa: CASSLVPGFMRANVLTF

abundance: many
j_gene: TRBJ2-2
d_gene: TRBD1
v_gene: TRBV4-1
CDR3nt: TGCGCCAGCAGCCATCTGGGACAGGGCCCCACCGGGGAGCTGTTTTTT
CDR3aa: CASSHLGQGPTGELFF

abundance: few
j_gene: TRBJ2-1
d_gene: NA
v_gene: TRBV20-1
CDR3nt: TGCAGTGCTGGTGGAGCGCTCAATGAGCAGTTCTTC
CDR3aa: CSAGGALNEQFF

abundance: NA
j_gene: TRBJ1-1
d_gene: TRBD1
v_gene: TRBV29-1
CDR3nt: TGCAGCGTTGAGAGGCAGGGGGACACTGAAGCTTTCTTT
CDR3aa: CSVERQGDTEAFF

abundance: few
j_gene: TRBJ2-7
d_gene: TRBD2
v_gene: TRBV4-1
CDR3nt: TGCGCCAGCAGCAACCACGCCCGGGAGGGGAGCTCCTACGAGCAGTACTTC
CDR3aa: CASSNHAREGSSYEQYF

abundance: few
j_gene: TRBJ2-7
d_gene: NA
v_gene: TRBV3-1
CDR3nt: TGTGCCAGCAGCCAAGTCGGGGGAATCTCCTACGAGCAGTACTTC
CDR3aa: CASSQVGGISYEQYF

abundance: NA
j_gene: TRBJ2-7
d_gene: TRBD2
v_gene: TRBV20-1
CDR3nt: TGCAGTGCTAGAGACGGACTAGCGAGCGAGCAGTACTTC
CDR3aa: CSARDGLASEQYF

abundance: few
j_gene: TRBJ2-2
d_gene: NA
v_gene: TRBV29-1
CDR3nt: TGCAGCGTTGAGTTACGGGGACGGACCGGGGAGCTGTTTTTT
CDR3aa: CSVELRGRTGELFF

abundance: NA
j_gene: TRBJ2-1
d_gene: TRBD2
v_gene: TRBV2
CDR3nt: TGTGCCAGCAGAGGGGGAGCGGGAGCGCCGGGGAATGAGCAGTTCTTC
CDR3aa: CASRGGAGAPGNEQFF

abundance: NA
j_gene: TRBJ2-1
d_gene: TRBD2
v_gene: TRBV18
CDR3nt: TGTGCCAGCTCACCGGGGGTCGGGAGGATAGGCTACAATGAGCAGTTCTTC
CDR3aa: CASSPGVGRIGYNEQFF

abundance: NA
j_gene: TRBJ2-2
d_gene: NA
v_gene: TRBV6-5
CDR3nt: TGTGCCAGCAGTTACTCCATCCGGGGGCCCTCGAACACCGGGGAGCTGTTTTTT
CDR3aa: CASSYSIRGPSNTGELFF

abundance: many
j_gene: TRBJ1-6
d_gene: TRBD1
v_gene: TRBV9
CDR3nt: TGTGCCAGCAGAGCCGGGACAGGGGGGAATTCACCCCTCCACTTT
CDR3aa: CASRAGTGGNSPLHF